This TCR beta chain was observed in a study of PD-1 blockade in classical Hodgkin lymphoma. Study conclusions and caveats: Repertoire differences have undefined causes, possibly disease activity or prior therapy.

The V end was cut by 0 bases, the J end by 7 bases, with 9 bases between. There are 13 residues in the CDR3. The V gene's germline CDR1 is MRHNA and CDR2 SNTAGT. This clone was seen just once. No antigen is known for it. Profiling relied on immunoSEQ multiplex PCR, and the TCRdb table lists in-frame clones only, not all of them. This repertoire shows 57,000 or so clones, around 88% found once; its top ten account for under 15%. Every patient experienced relapse after autologous stem cell transplantation, and brentuximab vedotin exposure varied. This chain links TRBV6-4 with TRBJ1-1; possibly TRBD1 for D (5 bases). Sample: peripheral blood mononuclear cells (PBMCs), taken at baseline. The clonotype originates from a human donor with classical Hodgkin lymphoma. The CDR3 region has the DNA TGTGCCAGCAGTGACTCCTGGGGGAGTGAAGCTTTCTTT. This gives the protein CASSDSWGSEAFF.